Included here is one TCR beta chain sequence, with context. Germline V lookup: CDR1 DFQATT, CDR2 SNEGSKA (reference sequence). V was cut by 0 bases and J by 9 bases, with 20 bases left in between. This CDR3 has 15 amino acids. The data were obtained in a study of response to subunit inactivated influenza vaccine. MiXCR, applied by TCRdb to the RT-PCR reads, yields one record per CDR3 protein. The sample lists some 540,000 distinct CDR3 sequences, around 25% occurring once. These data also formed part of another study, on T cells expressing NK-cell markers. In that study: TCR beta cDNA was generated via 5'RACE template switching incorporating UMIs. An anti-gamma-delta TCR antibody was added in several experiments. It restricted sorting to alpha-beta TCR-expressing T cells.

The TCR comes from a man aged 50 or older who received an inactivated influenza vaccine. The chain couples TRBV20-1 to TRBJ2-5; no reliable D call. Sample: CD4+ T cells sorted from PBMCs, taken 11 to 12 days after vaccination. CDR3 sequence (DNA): TGCAGTGCTAGAGATTCCAGCCTGCGTCGCCCTCCCCAGTACTTC. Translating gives CSARDSSLRRPPQYF.